A selection of T cell receptor beta chains follows, all from one sample in a study of blood T cell repertoires in COVID-19. Generated by immunoSEQ multiplex PCR, the TCRdb table keeps only in-frame clones and is missing some. The sample contains tens of thousands of clones, 90% of which appear only once. The specimen sequenced was peripheral blood. The receptors here all came from a woman older than 75 with acute or convalescent COVID-19. CDR3s include the opening cysteine and the closing phenylalanine or tryptophan. A D gene is named only where the DNA matches it firmly. Clone sizes are given selectively: once, few, many, or a class where the clone is expanded.

cdr3_aa | cdr3_nt | clone_size | j_call | d_call | v_call
CASSPRTGSNSPLHF | TGTGCCAGCAGCCCGCGGACAGGGAGTAATTCACCCCTCCACTTT | NA | TRBJ1-6 | TRBD1 | TRBV7-9
CASSSYLGVLQGMGNQPQHF | TGTGCCAGCAGCTCATACCTAGGGGTTCTCCAGGGGATGGGCAATCAGCCCCAGCATTTT | NA | TRBJ1-5 | NA | TRBV7-7
CASSFAIGGRTEAFF | TGTGCCAGCAGTTTCGCCATAGGGGGCAGGACTGAAGCTTTCTTT | NA | TRBJ1-1 | TRBD1 | TRBV27
CASIFGGSENEQFF | TGTGCCAGCATCTTTGGCGGGAGCGAGAATGAGCAGTTCTTC | NA | TRBJ2-1 | TRBD2 | TRBV6-6
CAISESSGPKSGELFF | TGTGCCATCAGTGAGTCTTCAGGGCCGAAGAGCGGGGAGCTGTTTTTT | NA | TRBJ2-2 | NA | TRBV10-3
CASSFGQSLAKNIQYF | TGTGCCAGCAGTTTCGGACAGTCCCTAGCCAAAAACATTCAGTACTTC | NA | TRBJ2-4 | NA | TRBV6-2/TRBV6-3
CASSPGLAGFQETQYF | TGTGCCAGCAGTCCGGGACTAGCGGGCTTCCAAGAGACCCAGTACTTC | NA | TRBJ2-5 | TRBD2 | TRBV11-3
CAIGGDSEMDGYTF | TGTGCCATCGGAGGGGACAGCGAAATGGATGGCTACACCTTC | few | TRBJ1-2 | TRBD1 | TRBV10-3
CATRSLEGSDTQYF | TGTGCCACCAGATCACTTGAGGGCTCAGATACGCAGTATTTT | once | TRBJ2-3 | NA | TRBV24-1
CASSLGGTSGLQETQYF | TGTGCCAGCAGCTTGGGGGGGACTAGCGGGCTCCAAGAGACCCAGTACTTC | NA | TRBJ2-5 | TRBD2 | TRBV5-4
CSASGGIDYGYTF | TGCAGCGCGTCAGGGGGCATAGACTATGGCTACACCTTC | NA | TRBJ1-2 | TRBD1 | TRBV29-1
CASTVAGVIHNEQFF | TGTGCCAGCACGGTAGCGGGAGTAATCCACAATGAGCAGTTCTTC | NA | TRBJ2-1 | TRBD2 | TRBV28
CASSRRDRDSFYGYTF | TGTGCCAGCAGTCGTAGAGACCGGGACAGCTTCTATGGCTACACCTTC | NA | TRBJ1-2 | TRBD1 | TRBV6-6
CASSGGQGFMGQPQHF | TGTGCCAGCAGCGGGGGACAGGGGTTTATGGGTCAGCCCCAGCATTTT | NA | TRBJ1-5 | TRBD1 | TRBV5-8
CAIRDRLGTEAFF | TGTGCCATCAGGGACAGGTTAGGAACTGAAGCTTTCTTT | NA | TRBJ1-1 | TRBD1 | TRBV10-3
CASGDSMTGNTIYF | TGTGCCAGCGGGGACAGCATGACTGGAAACACCATATATTTT | NA | TRBJ1-3 | TRBD1 | TRBV6-6
CARTDQQGFYGYTF | TGTGCCAGAACGGACCAACAGGGGTTCTATGGCTACACCTTC | NA | TRBJ1-2 | TRBD1 | TRBV24-1
CAWNLLTDTQYF | TGTGCCTGGAATCTCCTCACAGATACGCAGTATTTT | NA | TRBJ2-3 | NA | TRBV30
CASSAGRYLMNTEAFF | TGTGCCAGCAGCGCGGGCCGTTACCTGATGAACACTGAAGCTTTCTTT | NA | TRBJ1-1 | NA | TRBV27
CATSDPGTSGRWTDTQYF | TGTGCCACCAGTGATCCGGGGACTAGCGGGAGGTGGACAGATACGCAGTATTTT | NA | TRBJ2-3 | TRBD2 | TRBV24-1
CASSTPLRLGPGELFF | TGTGCCAGCTCAACCCCGCTGAGGCTAGGCCCCGGGGAGCTGTTTTTT | NA | TRBJ2-2 | NA | TRBV18
CASSQGLAGLYEQYF | TGTGCCAGCAGCCAAGGACTAGCGGGACTCTACGAGCAGTACTTC | few | TRBJ2-7 | TRBD2 | TRBV28
CASSTYRVTIF | TGTGCCAGCAGTACATACAGGGTTACCATCTTT | NA | TRBJ1-1 | NA | TRBV6-5
CASSPESPLSGNTIYF | TGTGCCAGCTCACCGGAGAGTCCCCTCTCTGGAAACACCATATATTTT | NA | TRBJ1-3 | NA | TRBV18
CAWTDGNTEAFF | TGTGCCTGGACAGATGGTAACACTGAAGCTTTCTTT | medium-sized | TRBJ1-1 | NA | TRBV30
CATSDEKRGSRGDTQYF | TGTGCCACCAGTGATGAAAAAAGAGGATCCAGGGGAGATACGCAGTATTTT | once | TRBJ2-3 | NA | TRBV24-1
CASSSTGTGVYEQYF | TGTGCCAGCAGTTCCACCGGGACAGGGGTCTACGAGCAGTACTTC | NA | TRBJ2-7 | TRBD1 | TRBV6-5
CAWSIGGSSYEQYF | TGTGCCTGGAGTATTGGCGGGAGCTCCTACGAGCAGTACTTC | NA | TRBJ2-7 | TRBD2 | TRBV30
CASSIRVGRVYEQYF | TGTGCCAGTAGTATTCGTGTCGGGAGGGTCTACGAGCAGTACTTC | once | TRBJ2-7 | TRBD2 | TRBV19
CASSVLIAGGPYQANEQFF | TGTGCCAGCAGCGTATTAATAGCGGGAGGGCCGTACCAGGCCAATGAGCAGTTCTTC | few | TRBJ2-1 | TRBD2 | TRBV9
CASSMSREARSYGYTF | TGTGCCAGTAGTATGTCCCGAGAGGCACGGTCCTATGGCTACACCTTC | NA | TRBJ1-2 | NA | TRBV19
CASSVAGFQETQYF | TGTGCCAGCAGCGTAGCGGGTTTCCAAGAGACCCAGTACTTC | NA | TRBJ2-5 | NA | TRBV9